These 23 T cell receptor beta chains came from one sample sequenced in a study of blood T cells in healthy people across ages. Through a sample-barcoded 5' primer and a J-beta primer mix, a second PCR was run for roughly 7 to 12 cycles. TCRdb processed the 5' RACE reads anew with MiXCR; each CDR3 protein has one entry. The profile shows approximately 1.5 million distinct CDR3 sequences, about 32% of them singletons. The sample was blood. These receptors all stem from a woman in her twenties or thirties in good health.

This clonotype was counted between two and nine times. The CDR3 is CATSSTHVGAQETQYF. The CDR3 nucleotides read TGTGCCACCAGTTCTACTCACGTTGGGGCGCAAGAGACCCAGTACTTC. The rearrangement uses TRBV24-1 and TRBJ2-5; the D gene is possibly TRBD1 (5 bases). The CDR3 covers 16 residues. Germline CDR1 and CDR2: KGHDR and SFDVKD. V shed 6 bases and J shed 2 bases, with 18 bases lying between them.

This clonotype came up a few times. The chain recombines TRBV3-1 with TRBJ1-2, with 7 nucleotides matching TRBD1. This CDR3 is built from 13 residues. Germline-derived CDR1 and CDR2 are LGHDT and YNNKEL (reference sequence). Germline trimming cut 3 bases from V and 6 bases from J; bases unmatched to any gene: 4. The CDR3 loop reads CASSQTGSDGYTF. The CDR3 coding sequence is TGTGCCAGCAGCCAGACAGGGTCTGATGGCTACACCTTC.

The CDR3 DNA reads TGTGCCAGCAGTTATGTGGATACGCAGTATTTT. Translated: CASSYVDTQYF. The chain links TRBV6-5 to TRBJ2-3; no firm D call. This CDR3 contains 11 residues. V was cut by 3 bases and J by 6 bases, with 4 bases left in between. The V gene's germline CDR1 is MNHEY and CDR2 SVGAGI.

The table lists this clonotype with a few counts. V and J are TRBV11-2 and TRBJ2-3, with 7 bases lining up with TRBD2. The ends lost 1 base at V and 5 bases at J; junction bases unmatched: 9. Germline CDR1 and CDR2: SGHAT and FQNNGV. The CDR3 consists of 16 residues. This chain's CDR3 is CASSLVIGAGEDTQYF. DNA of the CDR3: TGTGCCAGCAGCTTAGTAATCGGGGCGGGGGAAGATACGCAGTATTTT.

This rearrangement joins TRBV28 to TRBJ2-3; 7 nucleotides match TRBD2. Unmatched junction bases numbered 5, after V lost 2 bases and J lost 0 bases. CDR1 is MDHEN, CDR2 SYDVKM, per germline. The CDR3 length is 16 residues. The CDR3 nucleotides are TGTGCCAGCAGTTTAGGGGGGGTACCTAGCACAGATACGCAGTATTTT. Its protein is CASSLGGVPSTDTQYF. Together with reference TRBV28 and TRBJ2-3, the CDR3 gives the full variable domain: DVKVTQSSRYLVKRTGEKVFLECVQDMDHENMFWYRQDPGLGLRLIYFSYDVKMKEKGDIPEGYSVSREKKERFSLILESASTNQTSMYLCASSLGGVPSTDTQYFGPGTRLTVL.

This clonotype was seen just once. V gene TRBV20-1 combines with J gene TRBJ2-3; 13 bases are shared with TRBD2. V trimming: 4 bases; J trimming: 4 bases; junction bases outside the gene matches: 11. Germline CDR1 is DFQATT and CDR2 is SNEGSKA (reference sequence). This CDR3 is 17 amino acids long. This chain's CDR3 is CSATSPGLAGFADTQYF. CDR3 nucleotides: TGCAGTGCTACTTCTCCGGGACTAGCGGGATTTGCAGATACGCAGTATTTT.

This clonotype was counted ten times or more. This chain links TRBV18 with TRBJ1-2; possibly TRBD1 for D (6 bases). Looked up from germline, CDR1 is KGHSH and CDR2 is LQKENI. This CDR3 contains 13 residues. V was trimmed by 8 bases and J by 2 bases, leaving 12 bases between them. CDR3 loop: CASSPDRNYGYTF. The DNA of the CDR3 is TGTGCCAGCAGCCCGGACAGAAACTATGGCTACACCTTC.

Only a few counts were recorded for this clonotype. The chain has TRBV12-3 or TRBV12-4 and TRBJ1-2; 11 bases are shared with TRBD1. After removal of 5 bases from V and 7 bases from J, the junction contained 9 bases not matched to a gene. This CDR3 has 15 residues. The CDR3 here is CASSPDRTGGSGYTF. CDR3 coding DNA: TGTGCCAGCAGTCCCGACCGGACAGGGGGCTCTGGCTACACCTTC.

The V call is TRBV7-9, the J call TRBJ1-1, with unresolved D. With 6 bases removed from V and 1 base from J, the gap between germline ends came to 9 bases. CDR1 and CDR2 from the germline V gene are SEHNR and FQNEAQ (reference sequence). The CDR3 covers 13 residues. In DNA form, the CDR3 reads TGTGCCAGCAGGCCAACAACGAACACTGAAGCTTTCTTT. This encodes CASRPTTNTEAFF.

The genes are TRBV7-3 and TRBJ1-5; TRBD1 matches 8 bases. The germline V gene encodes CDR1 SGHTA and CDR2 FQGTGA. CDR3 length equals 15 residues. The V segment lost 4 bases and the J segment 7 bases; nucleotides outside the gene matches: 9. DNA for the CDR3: TGTGCCAGCAGCTGCAAGACAGGGGTGTCGCAGCCCCAGCATTTT. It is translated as CASSCKTGVSQPQHF. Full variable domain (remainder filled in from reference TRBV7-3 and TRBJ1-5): GAGVSQTPSNKVTEKGKYVELRCDPISGHTALYWYRQSLGQGPEFLIYFQGTGAADDSGLPNDRFFAVRPEGSVSTLKIQRTERGDSAVYLCASSCKTGVSQPQHFGDGTRLSIL.

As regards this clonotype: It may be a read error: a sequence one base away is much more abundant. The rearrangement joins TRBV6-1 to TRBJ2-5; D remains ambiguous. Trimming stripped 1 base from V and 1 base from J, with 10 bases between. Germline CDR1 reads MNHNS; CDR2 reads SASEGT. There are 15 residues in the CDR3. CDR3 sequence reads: CASSEGVRVQETQYF. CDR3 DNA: TGTGCCAGCAGTGAAGGTGTACGGGTCCAAGAGACCCAGTACTTC.

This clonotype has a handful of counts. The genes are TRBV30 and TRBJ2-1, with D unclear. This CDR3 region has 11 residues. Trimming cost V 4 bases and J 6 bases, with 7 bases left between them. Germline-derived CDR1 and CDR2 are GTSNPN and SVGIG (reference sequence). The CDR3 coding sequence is TGTGCCTGGAAGAAGAGCAATGAGCAGTTCTTC. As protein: CAWKKSNEQFF.

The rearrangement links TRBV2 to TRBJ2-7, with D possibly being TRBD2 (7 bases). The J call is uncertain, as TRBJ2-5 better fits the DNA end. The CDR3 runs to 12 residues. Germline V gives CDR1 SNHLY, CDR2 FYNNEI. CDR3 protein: CATGGGLGTQYF. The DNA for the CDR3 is TGTGCCACCGGCGGGGGCTTAGGGACCCAGTACTTC.

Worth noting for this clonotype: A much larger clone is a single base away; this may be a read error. The CDR3 bases are TGTGCCCGCAGTTATTCGTCTTCCTACGAGCAGTACTTC. Protein sequence: CARSYSSSYEQYF. The chain is built from TRBV6-6 and TRBJ2-7, with D unclear. Germline V gene lookup returns CDR1 MNHNY and CDR2 SVGAGI (reference sequence). The CDR3 contains 13 residues.

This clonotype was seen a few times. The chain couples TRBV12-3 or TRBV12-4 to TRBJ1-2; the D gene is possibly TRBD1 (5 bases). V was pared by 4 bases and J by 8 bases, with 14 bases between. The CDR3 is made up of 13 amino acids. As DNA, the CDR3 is TGTGCCAGCAGTTCCCTGGGGACTTGGGGCTACACCTTC. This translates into CASSSLGTWGYTF.

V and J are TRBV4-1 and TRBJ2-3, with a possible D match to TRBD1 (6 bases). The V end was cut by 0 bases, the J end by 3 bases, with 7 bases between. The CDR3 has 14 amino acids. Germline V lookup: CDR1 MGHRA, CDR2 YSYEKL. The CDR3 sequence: CASSQEDRTDTQYF. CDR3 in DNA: TGCGCCAGCAGCCAAGAGGACAGAACAGATACGCAGTATTTT.

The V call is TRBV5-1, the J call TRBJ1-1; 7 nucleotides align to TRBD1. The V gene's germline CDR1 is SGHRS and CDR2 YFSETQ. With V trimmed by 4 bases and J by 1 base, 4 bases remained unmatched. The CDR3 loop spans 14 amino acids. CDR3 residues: CASSTRQGNTEAFF. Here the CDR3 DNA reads TGCGCCAGCAGCACTAGACAGGGGAACACTGAAGCTTTCTTT.

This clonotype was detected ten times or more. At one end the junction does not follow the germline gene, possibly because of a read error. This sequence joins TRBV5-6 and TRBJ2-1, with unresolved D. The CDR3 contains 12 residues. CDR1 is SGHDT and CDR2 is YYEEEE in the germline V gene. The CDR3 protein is CASSLASNEQFF. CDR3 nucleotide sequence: TGCGCCAGCAGCTTGGCTAGCAATGAGCAGTTCTTC.

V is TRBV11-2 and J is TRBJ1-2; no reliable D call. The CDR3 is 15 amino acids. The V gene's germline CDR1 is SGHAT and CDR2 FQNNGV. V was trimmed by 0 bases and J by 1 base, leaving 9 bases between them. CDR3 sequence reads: CASSLDRIHNYGYTF. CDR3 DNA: TGTGCCAGCAGCTTAGACAGGATTCATAACTATGGCTACACCTTC.

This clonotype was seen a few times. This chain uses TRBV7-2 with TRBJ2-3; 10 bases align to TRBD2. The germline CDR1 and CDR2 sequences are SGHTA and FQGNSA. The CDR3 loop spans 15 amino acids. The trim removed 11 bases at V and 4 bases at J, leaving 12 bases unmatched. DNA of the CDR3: TGTGCCGGCGTCGAGGGACTAGCGTCCGCAGATACGCAGTATTTT. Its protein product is CAGVEGLASADTQYF.

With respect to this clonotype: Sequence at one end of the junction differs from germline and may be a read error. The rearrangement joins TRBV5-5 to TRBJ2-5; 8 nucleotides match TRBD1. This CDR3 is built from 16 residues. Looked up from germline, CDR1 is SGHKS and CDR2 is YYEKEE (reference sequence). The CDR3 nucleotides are TGTGCCAGCGGCTTTAGGACAGGGAGCTTCCAAGAGACCCAGTACTTC. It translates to CASGFRTGSFQETQYF. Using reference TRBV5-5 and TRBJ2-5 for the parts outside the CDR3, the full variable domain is DAGVTQSPTHLIKTRGQQVTLRCSPISGHKSVSWYQQVLGQGPQFIFQYYEKEERGRGNFPDRFSARQFPNYSSELNVNALLLGDSALYLCASGFRTGSFQETQYFGPGTRLLVL.

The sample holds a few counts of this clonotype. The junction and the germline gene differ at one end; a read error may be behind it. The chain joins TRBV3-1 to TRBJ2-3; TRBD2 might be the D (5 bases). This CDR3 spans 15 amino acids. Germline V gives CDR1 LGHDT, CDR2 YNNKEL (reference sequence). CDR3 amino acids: CASGQSGSSTDTQYF. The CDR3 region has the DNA TGTGCCAGCGGCCAGAGCGGATCTAGCACAGATACGCAGTATTTT.

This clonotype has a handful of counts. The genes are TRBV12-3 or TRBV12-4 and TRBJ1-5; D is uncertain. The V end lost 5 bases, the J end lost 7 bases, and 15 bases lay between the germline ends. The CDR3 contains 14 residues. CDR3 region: CASSIGGSRQPQHF. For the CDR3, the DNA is TGTGCCAGCAGTATCGGCGGGTCCCGGCAGCCCCAGCATTTT.